This T cell receptor beta chain originates from a study of blood T cell repertoires in COVID-19. Method: immunoSEQ multiplex PCR; TCRdb's copy keeps in-frame clones and lacks some. The sample lists 150,000 to 180,000 clones; about 90% were seen once. The CDR3 has 14 amino acids. Germline lookup yields CDR1 SNHLY and CDR2 FYNNEI. The V segment lost 9 bases and the J segment 5 bases; nucleotides outside the gene matches: 8. The sequenced sample consisted of peripheral blood. This receptor was identified in a man aged 50-59 years with acute or convalescent COVID-19. The chain combines TRBV2 with TRBJ2-2, with 8 nucleotides matching TRBD1. The DNA for the CDR3 is TGTGCCAGTAAGGACAGGGTTGGTACCGGGGAGCTGTTTTTT. Protein: CASKDRVGTGELFF. Full variable domain (remainder filled in from reference TRBV2 and TRBJ2-2): EPEVTQTPSHQVTQMGQEVILRCVPISNHLYFYWYRQILGQKVEFLVSFYNNEISEKSEIFDDQFSVERPDGSNFTLKIRSTKLEDSAMYFCASKDRVGTGELFFGEGSRLTVL.